This T cell receptor beta chain originates from a study of blood T cell repertoires in COVID-19. Study-wide context: COVID-19 samples from acute and convalescent phases originated in the United States, Italy and Spain. PBMCs, B-cell-depleted T cells, or T cells were the source of the cDNA or gDNA that made up the material.

Per the authors' pipeline: Quantification of nucleated cells was approximated via reference gene primer amplification. Generated by immunoSEQ multiplex PCR, the TCRdb table keeps only in-frame clones and is missing some. That table is the source of V, J and clone size, and D and trimming were worked out from the DNA. The sample includes tens of thousands of clones, about 88% of them seen just once. Trimming at V came to 4 bases and at J to 7 bases, leaving 9 bases not matched to a gene. This CDR3 region has 15 residues. Germline CDR1 SGDLS, CDR2 YYNGEE. The receptor's source is a human donor in a cohort sampled during active COVID-19. Sequencing was carried out using peripheral blood. The rearrangement joins TRBV9 to TRBJ2-2, with 8 bases identical to TRBD2. CDR3 protein: CASSPGGVRFGELFF. The CDR3 bases are TGTGCCAGCAGCCCCGGGGGGGTAAGGTTCGGGGAGCTGTTTTTT.